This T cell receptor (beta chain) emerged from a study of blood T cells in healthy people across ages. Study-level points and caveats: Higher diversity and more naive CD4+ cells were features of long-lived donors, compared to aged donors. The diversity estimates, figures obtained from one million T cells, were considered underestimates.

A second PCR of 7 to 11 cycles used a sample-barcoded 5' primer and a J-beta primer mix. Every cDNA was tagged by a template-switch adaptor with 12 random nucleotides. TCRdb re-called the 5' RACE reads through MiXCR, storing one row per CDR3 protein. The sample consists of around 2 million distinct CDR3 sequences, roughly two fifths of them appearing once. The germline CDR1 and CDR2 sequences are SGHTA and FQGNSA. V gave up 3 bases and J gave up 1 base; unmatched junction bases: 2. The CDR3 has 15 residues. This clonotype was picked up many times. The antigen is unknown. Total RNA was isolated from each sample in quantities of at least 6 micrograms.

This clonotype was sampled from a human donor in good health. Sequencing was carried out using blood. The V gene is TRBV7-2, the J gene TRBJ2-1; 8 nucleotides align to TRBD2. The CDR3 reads CASSFQRGSYNEQFF. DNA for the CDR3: TGTGCCAGCAGCTTCCAGCGGGGGTCCTACAATGAGCAGTTCTTC.